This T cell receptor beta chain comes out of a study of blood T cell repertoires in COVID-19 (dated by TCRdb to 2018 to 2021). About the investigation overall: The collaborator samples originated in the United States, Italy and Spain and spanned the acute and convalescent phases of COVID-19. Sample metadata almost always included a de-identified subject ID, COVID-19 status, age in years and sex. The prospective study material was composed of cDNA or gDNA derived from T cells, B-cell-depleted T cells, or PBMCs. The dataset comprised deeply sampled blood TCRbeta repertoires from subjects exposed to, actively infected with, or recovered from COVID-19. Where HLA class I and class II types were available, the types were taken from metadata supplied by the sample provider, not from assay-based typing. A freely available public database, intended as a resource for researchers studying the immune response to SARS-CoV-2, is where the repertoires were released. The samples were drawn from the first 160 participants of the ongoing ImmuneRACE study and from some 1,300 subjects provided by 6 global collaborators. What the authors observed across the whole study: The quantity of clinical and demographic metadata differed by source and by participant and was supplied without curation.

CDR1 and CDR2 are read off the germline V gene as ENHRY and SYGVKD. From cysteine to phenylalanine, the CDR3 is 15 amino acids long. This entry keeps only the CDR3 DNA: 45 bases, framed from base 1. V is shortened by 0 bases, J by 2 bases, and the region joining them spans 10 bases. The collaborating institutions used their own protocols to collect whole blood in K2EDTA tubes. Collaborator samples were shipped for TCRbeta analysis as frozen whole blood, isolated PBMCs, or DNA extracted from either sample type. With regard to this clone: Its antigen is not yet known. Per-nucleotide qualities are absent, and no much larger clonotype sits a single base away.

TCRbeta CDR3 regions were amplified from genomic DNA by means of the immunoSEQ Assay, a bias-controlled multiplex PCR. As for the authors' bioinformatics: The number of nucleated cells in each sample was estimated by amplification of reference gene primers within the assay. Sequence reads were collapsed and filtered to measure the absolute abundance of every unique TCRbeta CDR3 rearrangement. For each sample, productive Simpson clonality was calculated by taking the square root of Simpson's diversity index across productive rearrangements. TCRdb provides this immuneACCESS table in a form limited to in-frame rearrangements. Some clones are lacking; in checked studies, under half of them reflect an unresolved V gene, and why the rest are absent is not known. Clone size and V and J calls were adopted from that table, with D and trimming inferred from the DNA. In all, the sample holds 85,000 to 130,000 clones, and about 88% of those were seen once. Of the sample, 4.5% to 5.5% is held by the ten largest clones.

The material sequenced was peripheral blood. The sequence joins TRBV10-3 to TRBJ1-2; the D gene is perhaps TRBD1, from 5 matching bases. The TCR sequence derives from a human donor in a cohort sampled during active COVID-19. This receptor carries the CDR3 CAISESKSGNYGYTF. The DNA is TGTGCCATCAGTGAGTCGAAATCAGGGAACTATGGCTACACCTTC.